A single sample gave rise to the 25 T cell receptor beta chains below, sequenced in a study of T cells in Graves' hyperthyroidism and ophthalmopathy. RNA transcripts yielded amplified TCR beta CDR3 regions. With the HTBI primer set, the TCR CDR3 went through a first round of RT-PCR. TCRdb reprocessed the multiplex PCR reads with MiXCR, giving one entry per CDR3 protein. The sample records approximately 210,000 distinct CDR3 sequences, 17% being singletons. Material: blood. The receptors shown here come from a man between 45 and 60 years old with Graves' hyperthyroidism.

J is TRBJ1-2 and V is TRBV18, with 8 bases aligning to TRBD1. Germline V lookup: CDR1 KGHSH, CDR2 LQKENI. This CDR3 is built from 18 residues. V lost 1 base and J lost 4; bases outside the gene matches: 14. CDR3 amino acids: CASSPRLRQGPTFYGYTF. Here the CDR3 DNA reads TGTGCCAGCTCACCACGACTAAGACAGGGGCCGACATTCTATGGCTACACCTTC. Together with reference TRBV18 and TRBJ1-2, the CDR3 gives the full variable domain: NAGVMQNPRHLVRRRGQEARLRCSPMKGHSHVYWYRQLPEEGLKFMVYLQKENIIDESGMPKERFSAEFPKEGPSILRIQQVVRGDSAAYFCASSPRLRQGPTFYGYTFGSGTRLTVV.

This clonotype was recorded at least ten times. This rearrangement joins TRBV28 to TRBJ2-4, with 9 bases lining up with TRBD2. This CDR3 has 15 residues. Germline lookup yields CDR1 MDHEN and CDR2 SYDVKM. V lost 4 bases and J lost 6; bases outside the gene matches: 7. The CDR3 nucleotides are TGTGCCAGCAGTTCGACTAGCGGAAATACAAACATTCAGTACTTC. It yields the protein CASSSTSGNTNIQYF.

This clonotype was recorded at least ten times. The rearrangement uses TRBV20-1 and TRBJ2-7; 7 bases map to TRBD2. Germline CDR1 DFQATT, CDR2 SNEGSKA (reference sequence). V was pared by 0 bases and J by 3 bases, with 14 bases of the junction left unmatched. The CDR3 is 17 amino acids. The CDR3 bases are TGCAGTGCTAGAGAGGAGGGAAGACCTAGCGGTAACTACGAGCAGTACTTC. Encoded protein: CSAREEGRPSGNYEQYF.

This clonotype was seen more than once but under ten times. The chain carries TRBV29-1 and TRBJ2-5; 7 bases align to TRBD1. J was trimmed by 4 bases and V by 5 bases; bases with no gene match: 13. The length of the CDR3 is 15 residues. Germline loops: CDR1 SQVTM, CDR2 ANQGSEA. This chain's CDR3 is CSVNGVTGSGETQYF. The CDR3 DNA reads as TGCAGCGTTAACGGGGTGACAGGGTCCGGAGAGACCCAGTACTTC. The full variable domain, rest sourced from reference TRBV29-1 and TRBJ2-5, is SAVISQKPSRDICQRGTSLTIQCQVDSQVTMMFWYRQQPGQSLTLIATANQGSEATYESGFVIDKFPISRPNLTFSTLTVSNMSPEDSSIYLCSVNGVTGSGETQYFGPGTRLLVL.

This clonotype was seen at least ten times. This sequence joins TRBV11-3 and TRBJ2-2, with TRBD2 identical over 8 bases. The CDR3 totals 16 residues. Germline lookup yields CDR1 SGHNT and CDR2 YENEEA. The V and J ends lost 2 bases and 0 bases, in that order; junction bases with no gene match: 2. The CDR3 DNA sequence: TGTGCCAGCAGCTTAACTAGCGGATCGAACACCGGGGAGCTGTTTTTT. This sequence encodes CASSLTSGSNTGELFF.

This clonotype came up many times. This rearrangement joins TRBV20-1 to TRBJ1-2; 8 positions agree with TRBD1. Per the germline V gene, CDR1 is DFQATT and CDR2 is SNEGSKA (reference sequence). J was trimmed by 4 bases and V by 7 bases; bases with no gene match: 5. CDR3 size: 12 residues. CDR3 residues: CSGRDRLYGYTF. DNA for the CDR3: TGCAGTGGGAGGGACAGGCTCTATGGCTACACCTTC.

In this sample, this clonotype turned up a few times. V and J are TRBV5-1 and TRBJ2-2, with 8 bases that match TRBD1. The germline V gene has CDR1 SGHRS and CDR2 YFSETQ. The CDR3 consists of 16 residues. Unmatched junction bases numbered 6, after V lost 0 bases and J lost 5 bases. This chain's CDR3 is CASSLEGQGRTGELFF. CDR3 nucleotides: TGCGCCAGCAGCTTGGAAGGACAGGGTCGGACCGGGGAGCTGTTTTTT.

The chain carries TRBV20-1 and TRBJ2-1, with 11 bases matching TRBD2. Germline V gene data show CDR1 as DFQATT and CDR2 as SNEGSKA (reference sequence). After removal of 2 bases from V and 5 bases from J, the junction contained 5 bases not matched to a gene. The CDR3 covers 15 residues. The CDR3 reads CSARKALAGDNEQFF. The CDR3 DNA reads TGCAGTGCTAGAAAAGCACTAGCGGGAGACAATGAGCAGTTCTTC.

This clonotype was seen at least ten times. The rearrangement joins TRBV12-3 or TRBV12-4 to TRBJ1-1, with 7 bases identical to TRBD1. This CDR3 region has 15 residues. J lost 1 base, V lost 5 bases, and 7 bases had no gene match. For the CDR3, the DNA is TGTGCCAGCAGTCAGCCACAGGGGAAGAACACTGAAGCTTTCTTT. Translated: CASSQPQGKNTEAFF.

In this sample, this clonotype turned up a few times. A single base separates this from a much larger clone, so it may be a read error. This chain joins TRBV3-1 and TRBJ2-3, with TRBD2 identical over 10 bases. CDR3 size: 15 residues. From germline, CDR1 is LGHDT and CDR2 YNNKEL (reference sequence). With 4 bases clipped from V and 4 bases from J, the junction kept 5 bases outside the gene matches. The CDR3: CASSLGLADADTQYF. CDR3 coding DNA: TGTGCCAGCAGCCTTGGACTAGCGGACGCAGATACGCAGTATTTT.

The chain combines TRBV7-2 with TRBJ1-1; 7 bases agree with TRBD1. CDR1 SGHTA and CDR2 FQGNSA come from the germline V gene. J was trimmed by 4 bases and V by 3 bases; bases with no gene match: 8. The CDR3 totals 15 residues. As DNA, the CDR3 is TGTGCCAGCAGCTTGAACCGGGACAGTGGCACTGAAGCTTTCTTT. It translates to CASSLNRDSGTEAFF.

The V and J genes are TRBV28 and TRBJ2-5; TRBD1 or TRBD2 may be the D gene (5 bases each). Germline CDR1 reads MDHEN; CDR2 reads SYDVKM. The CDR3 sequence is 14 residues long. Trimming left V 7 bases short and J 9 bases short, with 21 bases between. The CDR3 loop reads CASTEGSGRSAQYF. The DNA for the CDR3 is TGTGCCAGCACCGAGGGGTCGGGCAGAAGTGCCCAGTACTTC.

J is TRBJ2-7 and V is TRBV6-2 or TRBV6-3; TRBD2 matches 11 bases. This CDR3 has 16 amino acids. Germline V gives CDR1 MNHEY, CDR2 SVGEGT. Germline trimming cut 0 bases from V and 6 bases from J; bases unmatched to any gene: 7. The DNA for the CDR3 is TGTGCCAGCAGTTACTCGATTACTAGCGGGAGTAGCGAGCAGTACTTC. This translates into CASSYSITSGSSEQYF.

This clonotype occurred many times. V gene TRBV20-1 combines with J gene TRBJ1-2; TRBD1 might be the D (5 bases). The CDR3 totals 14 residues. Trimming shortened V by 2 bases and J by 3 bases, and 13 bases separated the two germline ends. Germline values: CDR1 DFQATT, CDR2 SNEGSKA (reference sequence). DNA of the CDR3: TGCAGTGCTAGACCTTCGGGACGACACTATGGCTACACCTTC. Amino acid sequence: CSARPSGRHYGYTF.

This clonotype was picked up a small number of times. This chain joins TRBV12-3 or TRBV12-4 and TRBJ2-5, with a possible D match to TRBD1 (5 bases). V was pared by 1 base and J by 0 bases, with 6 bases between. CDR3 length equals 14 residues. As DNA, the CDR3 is TGTGCCAGCAGTTTAGGGACACACCAAGAGACCCAGTACTTC. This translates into CASSLGTHQETQYF.

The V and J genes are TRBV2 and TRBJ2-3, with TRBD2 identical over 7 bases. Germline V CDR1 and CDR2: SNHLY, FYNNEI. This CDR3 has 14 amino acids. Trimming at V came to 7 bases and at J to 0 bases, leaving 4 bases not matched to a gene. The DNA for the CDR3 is TGTGCCAGCATACTAGCGAGTAGCACAGATACGCAGTATTTT. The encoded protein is CASILASSTDTQYF.

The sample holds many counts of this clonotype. CDR3 in DNA: TGTGCCAGCAGCTCCCAGGGGGCTGAAGCTTTCTTT. Protein sequence: CASSSQGAEAFF. This rearrangement joins TRBV11-2 to TRBJ1-1, with 7 positions matching TRBD1. V was pared by 4 bases and J by 6 bases, with 2 bases of the junction left unmatched. The CDR3 covers 12 residues. Per the germline V gene, CDR1 is SGHAT and CDR2 is FQNNGV.

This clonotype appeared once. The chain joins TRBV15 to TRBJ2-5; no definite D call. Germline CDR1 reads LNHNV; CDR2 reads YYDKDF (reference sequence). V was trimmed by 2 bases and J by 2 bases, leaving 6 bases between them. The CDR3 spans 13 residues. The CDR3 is CATSRPNQETQYF. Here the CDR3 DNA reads TGTGCCACCAGCAGACCGAATCAAGAGACCCAGTACTTC.

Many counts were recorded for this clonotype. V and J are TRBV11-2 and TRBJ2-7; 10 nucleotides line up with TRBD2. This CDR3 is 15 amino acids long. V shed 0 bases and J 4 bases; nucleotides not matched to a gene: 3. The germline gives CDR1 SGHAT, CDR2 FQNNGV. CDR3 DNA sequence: TGTGCCAGCAGCTTAGAACTAGCGGGAACGTACGAGCAGTACTTC. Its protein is CASSLELAGTYEQYF.

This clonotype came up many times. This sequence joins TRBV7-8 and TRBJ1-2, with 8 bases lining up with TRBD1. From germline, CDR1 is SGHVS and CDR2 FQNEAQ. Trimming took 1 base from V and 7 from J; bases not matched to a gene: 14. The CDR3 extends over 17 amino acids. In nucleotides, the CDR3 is TGTGCCAGCAGCTTAGAGCGTTCTCGGCAGGGGGCCTTTGGCTACACCTTC. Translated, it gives CASSLERSRQGAFGYTF.

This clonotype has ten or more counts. The CDR3 DNA sequence: TGTGCCAGCAGCTTTCCGCCGAGGGAGCCCTCCTACAATGAGCAGTTCTTC. This codes for CASSFPPREPSYNEQFF. J is TRBJ2-1 and V is TRBV7-9; D might be TRBD2 (5 bases). V lost 3 bases, J lost 0 bases, and 15 bases lay in between. CDR1 and CDR2 (germline): SEHNR, FQNEAQ (reference sequence). This CDR3 spans 17 amino acids.

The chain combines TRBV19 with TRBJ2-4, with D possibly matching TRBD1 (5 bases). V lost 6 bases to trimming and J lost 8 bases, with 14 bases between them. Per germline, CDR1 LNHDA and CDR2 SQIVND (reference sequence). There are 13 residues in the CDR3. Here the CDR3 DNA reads TGTGCCAGTAGACCCCTGGGGCAGGACATTCAGTACTTC. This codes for CASRPLGQDIQYF.

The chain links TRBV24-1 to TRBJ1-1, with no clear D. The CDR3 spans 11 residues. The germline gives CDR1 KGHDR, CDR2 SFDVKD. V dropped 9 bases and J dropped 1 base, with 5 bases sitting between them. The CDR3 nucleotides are TGTGCCACCTGGGGGAACACTGAAGCTTTCTTT. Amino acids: CATWGNTEAFF.

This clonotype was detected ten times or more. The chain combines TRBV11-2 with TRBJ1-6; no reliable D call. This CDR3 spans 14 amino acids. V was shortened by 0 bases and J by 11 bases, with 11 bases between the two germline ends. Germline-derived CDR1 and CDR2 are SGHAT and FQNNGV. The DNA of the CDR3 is TGTGCCAGCAGCTTAGAATCCCACAGAACACCCCTCCACTTT. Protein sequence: CASSLESHRTPLHF.

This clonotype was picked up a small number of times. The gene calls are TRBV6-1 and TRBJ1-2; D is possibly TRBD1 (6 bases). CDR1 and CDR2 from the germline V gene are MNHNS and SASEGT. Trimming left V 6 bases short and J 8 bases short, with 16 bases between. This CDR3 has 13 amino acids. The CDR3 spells CASSAAGGQGYTF. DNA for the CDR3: TGTGCCAGCAGCGCGGCCGGGGGGCAAGGCTACACCTTC.